Each of the 32 T cell receptor beta chains below was sequenced from the same sample in a study of blood T cell repertoires in COVID-19 (dated by TCRdb to about 2020). The method was the immunoSEQ multiplex PCR assay. TCRdb carries this immuneACCESS record with in-frame sequences only. Its versions omit some clonotypes, under half of them owing to an unresolved V gene in the studies checked, with the rest unexplained. The sample table contains about 210,000 clones; only one count was recorded for approximately 90% of them. The ten most abundant clones make up roughly 1.2% of the sample. Sequences were obtained from peripheral blood. All receptors come from a young man with acute or convalescent COVID-19.

The rearrangement joins TRBV5-1 to TRBJ1-4; 7 nucleotides agree with TRBD1. This CDR3 is 15 amino acids long. Germline values: CDR1 SGHRS, CDR2 YFSETQ. The junction had 10 bases not matched to a gene; V was cut back by 3 bases and J by 8 bases. Written as DNA, the CDR3 is TGCGCCAGCAGCTCCGGAAGGGACAGTAGGGAAAAACTGTTTTTT. Protein product: CASSSGRDSREKLFF. Full variable domain (missing parts from reference TRBV5-1 and TRBJ1-4): KAGVTQTPRYLIKTRGQQVTLSCSPISGHRSVSWYQQTPGQGLQFLFEYFSETQRNKGNFPGRFSGRQFSNSRSEMNVSTLELGDSALYLCASSSGRDSREKLFFGSGTQLSVL.

This chain links TRBV3-1 (or the pseudogene TRBV3-2) with TRBJ2-7; TRBD1 aligns across 9 bases. Germline V CDR1 and CDR2: LGHDT, YNNKEL (reference sequence). The CDR3 totals 16 residues. The trim removed 4 bases at V and 0 bases at J, leaving 7 bases unmatched. CDR3 in amino acids: CASSRTGGGSSYEQYF. The CDR3 DNA sequence: TGTGCCAGCAGCCGTACAGGGGGCGGGAGCTCCTACGAGCAGTACTTC.

The chain carries TRBV6-1 and TRBJ2-3; D possibly corresponds to TRBD2 (5 bases). The V end lost 2 bases, the J end lost 4 bases, and 10 bases lay between the germline ends. Germline loops: CDR1 MNHNS, CDR2 SASEGT. The CDR3 has 14 residues. This chain's CDR3 is CASSESSRADTQYF. DNA of the CDR3: TGTGCCAGCAGTGAATCTTCGCGGGCAGATACGCAGTATTTT.

This chain uses TRBV5-4 with TRBJ2-4, with 8 bases matching TRBD1. Germline values: CDR1 SGHNT, CDR2 YYREEE (reference sequence). The J segment lost 0 bases and the V segment lost 5 bases, leaving 4 bases of the junction unmatched. This CDR3 comprises 15 residues. The CDR3 region is CASSQGALAKNIQYF. The CDR3 DNA reads as TGTGCCAGCAGTCAGGGGGCCCTAGCCAAAAACATTCAGTACTTC.

The V and J genes are TRBV27 and TRBJ2-7; TRBD1 is a possible D gene (5 bases). This CDR3 spans 14 amino acids. Germline-derived CDR1 and CDR2 are MNHEY and SMNVEV (reference sequence). The ends were cut back, 1 base at V and 6 bases at J, with 13 bases in the middle. The CDR3: CASSLLQVRGEQYF. In DNA, the CDR3 is TGTGCCAGCAGTTTATTACAGGTTAGGGGCGAGCAGTACTTC.

This clone was counted once. The chain combines TRBV29-1 with TRBJ1-2, with 10 bases identical to TRBD1. CDR1 is SQVTM, CDR2 ANQGSEA, per germline. This CDR3 is 14 amino acids long. J gave up 4 bases and V 7 bases, and 9 bases lay outside the gene matches. DNA of the CDR3: TGCAGCGCAGTGCGGGGGACAGGGGCCTATGGCTACACCTTC. Protein product: CSAVRGTGAYGYTF.

This chain connects TRBV28 to TRBJ1-3, with D maybe TRBD1 (6 bases). Germline CDR1 reads MDHEN; CDR2 reads SYDVKM. The CDR3 contains 18 residues. Trimming took 6 bases from V and 0 from J, leaving 21 bases between them. The DNA for the CDR3 is TGTGCCAGCAGCTCTCGATGGGACACCGAGTCCTCTGGAAACACCATATATTTT. Translating gives CASSSRWDTESSGNTIYF.

The chain couples TRBV28 to TRBJ1-2; no firm D call. In germline, CDR1 is MDHEN, CDR2 SYDVKM. This CDR3 region has 13 residues. V lost 6 bases, J lost 4 bases, and 12 bases lay in between. CDR3 DNA: TGTGCCAGCAGACCCGGGTACGGCTATGGCTACACCTTC. Amino acids: CASRPGYGYGYTF.

The gene calls are TRBV10-2 and TRBJ2-7, with TRBD1 matching over 9 bases. Unmatched junction bases numbered 7, after V lost 6 bases and J lost 4 bases. The CDR3 has 14 residues. Germline V CDR1 and CDR2: WSHSY, SAAADI. The DNA of the CDR3 is TGCGCCAGCAGGGACAGGGGTAATAGGTACGAGCAGTACTTC. It is translated as CASRDRGNRYEQYF.

V usage is TRBV5-1 and J usage is TRBJ1-4, with D possibly TRBD1 on 5 matching bases. This CDR3 spans 15 amino acids. Germline values: CDR1 SGHRS, CDR2 YFSETQ. Trimming left V 4 bases short and J 4 bases short, with 14 bases between. The CDR3 DNA is TGCGCCAGCAGCCTCCGGGGGGACGGTAATGAAAAACTGTTTTTT. This codes for CASSLRGDGNEKLFF.

J is TRBJ1-2 and V is TRBV6-5; 7 nucleotides align to TRBD1. With V trimmed by 7 bases and J by 8 bases, 10 bases remained unmatched. Germline V gene lookup returns CDR1 MNHEY and CDR2 SVGAGI. The CDR3 is 13 amino acids. CDR3 sequence: CASTRGQVHGYTF. CDR3 bases: TGTGCCAGCACCAGAGGACAGGTACACGGCTACACCTTC.

The J gene is TRBJ2-1, the V gene TRBV9, with TRBD2 matching 9 bases. CDR1 and CDR2 from the germline V gene are SGDLS and YYNGEE. This CDR3 has 15 residues. V shed 4 bases, J shed 7 bases, and the junction held 9 bases outside the gene matches. The CDR3 DNA reads TGTGCCAGCAGCCCCTTAGGGGCGGGAGGGAATGAGCAGTTCTTC. Translation: CASSPLGAGGNEQFF.

The chain uses TRBV19 and TRBJ2-7; 10 bases match TRBD1. Germline CDR1 reads LNHDA; CDR2 reads SQIVND (reference sequence). The J segment lost 0 bases and the V segment lost 7 bases, leaving 3 bases of the junction unmatched. The CDR3 has 14 amino acids. For the CDR3, the DNA is TGTGCCAGTAAGGGGACAGGGGTCTCCTACGAGCAGTACTTC. It translates to CASKGTGVSYEQYF.

The chain combines TRBV24-1 with TRBJ2-5; TRBD1 might be the D (6 bases). The germline V gene has CDR1 KGHDR and CDR2 SFDVKD. This CDR3 spans 15 amino acids. V dropped 3 bases and J dropped 1 base, with 11 bases sitting between them. The CDR3 DNA follows: TGTGCCACCAGTGATCTAACAGGGACCCAAGAGACCCAGTACTTC. This gives the protein CATSDLTGTQETQYF.

The chain links TRBV4-1 to TRBJ1-2; perhaps TRBD1 as D (5 bases). The CDR3 covers 14 residues. The V and J ends lost 0 bases and 3 bases respectively, with 8 bases between them. CDR1 MGHRA and CDR2 YSYEKL come from the germline V gene. DNA of the CDR3: TGCGCCAGCAGCCAAGATTCCAGGGACTATGGCTACACCTTC. Amino acids: CASSQDSRDYGYTF.

This sequence joins TRBV9 and TRBJ1-1, with unresolved D. Per the germline V gene, CDR1 is SGDLS and CDR2 is YYNGEE. Trimming pared 4 bases from V and 2 bases from J, leaving 12 bases between. The CDR3 is 14 residues long. The CDR3 DNA sequence: TGTGCCAGCAGCCCCACAGCCGCCAACACTGAAGCTTTCTTT. Protein: CASSPTAANTEAFF.

The CDR3, as DNA: TGTGCCAGCTCACCGGTCGGGGTCTTCCTCTCTGGGGCCAACGTCCTGACTTTC. It is translated as CASSPVGVFLSGANVLTF. This sequence joins TRBV18 and TRBJ2-6; tentatively, D is TRBD2 (5 bases). The CDR3 is made up of 18 amino acids. V was cut by 3 bases and J by 0 bases, with 15 bases left in between. CDR1 KGHSH and CDR2 LQKENI come from the germline V gene.

Only one count was recorded for this clone. In DNA form, the CDR3 reads TGTGCCAGCGCAAACCGACAGGGATATAACTATGGCTACACCTTC. Its protein product is CASANRQGYNYGYTF. The V and J genes are TRBV27 and TRBJ1-2; TRBD1 matches 7 bases. J gave up 1 base and V 8 bases, and 10 bases lay outside the gene matches. The length of the CDR3 is 15 residues. The germline V gene has CDR1 MNHEY and CDR2 SMNVEV (reference sequence).

The chain carries TRBV28 and TRBJ1-2; 7 bases are shared with TRBD1. V gave up 5 bases and J gave up 6 bases; unmatched junction bases: 9. The CDR3 is 14 residues long. Germline loops: CDR1 MDHEN, CDR2 SYDVKM. The CDR3 nucleotides are TGTGCCAGCAGTCCCCCCTTCGGGACAGATGGCTACACCTTC. It yields the protein CASSPPFGTDGYTF.

The chain links TRBV28 to TRBJ2-6, with 7 bases matching TRBD1. The germline V gene has CDR1 MDHEN and CDR2 SYDVKM. CDR3 length: 16 residues. Trimming cost V 8 bases and J 1 base; bases outside gene matches: 8. CDR3 sequence reads: CASSRQGTSGANVLTF. CDR3 coding DNA: TGTGCCAGCTCCCGACAGGGTACGTCTGGGGCCAACGTCCTGACTTTC. The variable domain in full, completed from reference TRBV28 and TRBJ2-6, reads DVKVTQSSRYLVKRTGEKVFLECVQDMDHENMFWYRQDPGLGLRLIYFSYDVKMKEKGDIPEGYSVSREKKERFSLILESASTNQTSMYLCASSRQGTSGANVLTFGAGSRLTVL.

The chain employs TRBV5-8 and TRBJ2-2; 8 nucleotides line up with TRBD2. V lost 4 bases to trimming and J lost 1 base; unmatched junction nucleotides: 6. Germline lookup yields CDR1 SGHTS and CDR2 YDEGEE. The CDR3 has 16 amino acids. The CDR3, as DNA: TGTGCCAGCAGCCTAAGACTAGCGTGGAACACCGGGGAGCTGTTTTTT. It codes for CASSLRLAWNTGELFF.

CDR3 sequence (DNA): TGTGCCAGCAGTTTCGGCCAGGGGGCCGTATCGAACACCGGGGAGCTGTTTTTT. It translates to CASSFGQGAVSNTGELFF. The V and J genes are TRBV28 and TRBJ2-2; the match to TRBD1 covers 8 bases. CDR1 and CDR2 from the germline V gene are MDHEN and SYDVKM. With 3 bases clipped from V and 0 bases from J, the junction kept 9 bases outside the gene matches. CDR3 length: 18 amino acids.

This clone has just a few counts. The chain employs TRBV13 and TRBJ2-7, with D possibly being TRBD2 (6 bases). Trimming stripped 1 base from V and 2 bases from J, with 9 bases between. There are 14 residues in the CDR3. Germline assignment: CDR1 PRHDT and CDR2 FYEKMQ (reference sequence). The CDR3: CASSLAGETYEQYF. CDR3 DNA: TGTGCCAGCAGCTTAGCGGGAGAGACCTACGAGCAGTACTTC.

The chain couples TRBV7-9 to TRBJ2-1, with D perhaps TRBD1 (5 bases). Trimming shortened V by 2 bases and J by 8 bases, and 13 bases separated the two germline ends. Germline lookup yields CDR1 SEHNR and CDR2 FQNEAQ (reference sequence). CDR3 length: 14 residues. CDR3 nucleotides: TGTGCCAGCAGCTTATTCCGAGGACATCATGAGCAGTTCTTC. It yields the protein CASSLFRGHHEQFF.

The V and J genes are TRBV5-5 and TRBJ1-1, with 7 bases that match TRBD1. This CDR3 contains 15 residues. Germline trimming cut 4 bases from V and 2 bases from J; bases unmatched to any gene: 8. Germline V gene data show CDR1 as SGHKS and CDR2 as YYEKEE (reference sequence). CDR3 bases: TGTGCCAGCAGCCACCGGGGACAGACTAACACTGAAGCTTTCTTT. Amino acids: CASSHRGQTNTEAFF.

V and J are TRBV7-9 and TRBJ1-6; D is ambiguous. Germline CDR1 is SEHNR and CDR2 is FQNEAQ (reference sequence). The CDR3 extends over 15 amino acids. V was pared by 5 bases and J by 5 bases, with 13 bases between. CDR3 coding DNA: TGTGCCAGCAGCACTATCCCCCCTAATAATTCACCCCTCCACTTT. This gives the protein CASSTIPPNNSPLHF.

This chain links TRBV9 with TRBJ2-2; TRBD1 aligns across 7 bases. Germline V gene sequence: CDR1 SGDLS, CDR2 YYNGEE. The CDR3 covers 16 residues. V lost 3 bases, J lost 3 bases, and 8 bases stayed unmatched. In DNA form, the CDR3 reads TGTGCCAGCAGCGCAGGGGACAGCCGATACACCGGGGAGCTGTTTTTT. Amino acid sequence: CASSAGDSRYTGELFF.

The genes are TRBV29-1 and TRBJ2-5; unclear D gene. V was trimmed by 2 bases and J by 5 bases, leaving 12 bases between them. This CDR3 is 13 amino acids long. Germline loops: CDR1 SQVTM, CDR2 ANQGSEA. CDR3 sequence reads: CSVEFPAQETQYF. The CDR3 nucleotides are TGCAGCGTTGAATTCCCCGCACAGGAGACCCAGTACTTC.

The chain links TRBV3-1 (or the pseudogene TRBV3-2) to TRBJ2-1, with 10 bases aligning to TRBD2. CDR3 size: 17 residues. Losses at the gene ends were 0 bases for V and 4 bases for J; bases not matched to a gene: 6. CDR1 and CDR2 (germline): LGHDT, YNNKEL (reference sequence). The CDR3 spells CASSQDRTSGRYNEQFF. CDR3 in DNA: TGTGCCAGCAGCCAAGATAGGACTAGCGGCCGATACAATGAGCAGTTCTTC.

This clone has only a few counts. CDR3 protein: CASSSTYERGYTF. The CDR3 coding sequence is TGCGCCAGCAGCTCGACCTACGAGAGGGGCTACACCTTC. The chain uses TRBV5-1 and TRBJ1-2; unclear D gene. V was trimmed by 3 bases and J by 8 bases, leaving 14 bases between them. CDR1 is SGHRS and CDR2 is YFSETQ in the germline V gene. The CDR3 runs to 13 residues.

This clone was counted a single time. The chain has TRBV23-1 and TRBJ1-5; TRBD1 agrees at 8 bases. TRBV23-1 is an open reading frame whose function is uncertain. Trimming cost V 2 bases and J 5 bases; bases outside gene matches: 11. The CDR3 spans 17 residues. DNA for the CDR3: TGCGCCAGCAGTCAAGCCCGGACAGGGACCGTTTATCAGCCCCAGCATTTT. Protein product: CASSQARTGTVYQPQHF.

This sequence joins TRBV29-1 and TRBJ1-2; D might be TRBD1 (6 bases). Per germline, CDR1 SQVTM and CDR2 ANQGSEA. Trimming cost V 5 bases and J 8 bases, with 15 bases left between them. The CDR3 has 12 amino acids. The CDR3 DNA is TGCAGCGTTAGGACAGTCCGGGGCGGCTACACCTTC. Translated, it gives CSVRTVRGGYTF.